These 29 T cell receptor beta chains came from one sample sequenced in a study of blood T cell repertoires in COVID-19. Produced via immunoSEQ multiplex PCR; TCRdb's table is partial and in-frame only. Here the sample spans 27,000 or so clones, roughly 82% being singletons. Sequenced material: peripheral blood. These receptors came from a man aged 80 or over with active or convalescent COVID-19.

The chain has TRBV18 and TRBJ1-2; the D gene is possibly TRBD1 (5 bases). Germline V CDR1 and CDR2: KGHSH, LQKENI. CDR3 length: 15 residues. Trimming pared 2 bases from V and 1 base from J, leaving 11 bases between. The CDR3 coding sequence is TGTGCCAGCTCACCAGGAGCAGGGTTTAACTATGGCTACACCTTC. Its protein product is CASSPGAGFNYGYTF.

This clone turned up a few times. This sequence joins TRBV19 and TRBJ2-2, with D perhaps matching TRBD1 (6 bases). The ends were cut back, 5 bases at V and 4 bases at J, with 17 bases in the middle. This CDR3 is built from 16 residues. Germline V gene data show CDR1 as LNHDA and CDR2 as SQIVND (reference sequence). CDR3 DNA: TGTGCCAGTAGTTTCCCTCGGACAGTTTTCACCGGGGAGCTGTTTTTT. Its protein product is CASSFPRTVFTGELFF.

The chain carries TRBV3-1 (or the pseudogene TRBV3-2) and TRBJ2-2; D is ambiguous. With 6 bases removed from V and 4 bases from J, the gap between germline ends came to 6 bases. The CDR3 runs to 12 residues. CDR1 LGHDT and CDR2 YNNKEL come from the germline V gene (reference sequence). The CDR3 DNA follows: TGTGCCAGCAGAGGAGTCACCGGGGAGCTGTTTTTT. Amino acids: CASRGVTGELFF.

V usage is TRBV19 and J usage is TRBJ2-5, with D uncertain. V was trimmed by 3 bases and J by 13 bases, leaving 15 bases between them. The CDR3 sequence is 12 residues long. CDR1 and CDR2 from the germline V gene are LNHDA and SQIVND (reference sequence). This chain's CDR3 is CASSINGGNGYF. The CDR3 coding sequence is TGTGCCAGTAGTATTAACGGCGGAAACGGGTACTTC. Using reference TRBV19 and TRBJ2-5 for the parts outside the CDR3, the full variable domain is DGGITQSPKYLFRKEGQNVTLSCEQNLNHDAMYWYRQDPGQGLRLIYYSQIVNDFQKGDIAEGYSVSREKKESFPLTVTSAQKNPTAFYLCASSINGGNGYFGPGTRLLVL.

This clone has a handful of counts. The chain recombines TRBV28 with TRBJ2-5; tentatively, D is TRBD1 (5 bases). V lost 7 bases, J lost 5 bases, and 26 bases lay in between. This CDR3 contains 17 residues. Germline loops: CDR1 MDHEN, CDR2 SYDVKM. The CDR3, as DNA: TGTGCCAGCACTAATAGTGGTGAAGGGGTGCAATTTGAGACCCAGTACTTC. Translation: CASTNSGEGVQFETQYF.

This chain links TRBV18 with TRBJ1-2, with 9 bases aligning to TRBD1. The trim removed 8 bases at V and 4 bases at J, leaving 11 bases unmatched. The CDR3 sequence is 15 residues long. CDR1 is KGHSH and CDR2 is LQKENI in the germline V gene. CDR3 DNA: TGTGCCAGCCTACCCGGGACAGGGACCTTCTATGGCTACACCTTC. It encodes CASLPGTGTFYGYTF.

The rearrangement uses TRBV18 and TRBJ1-1; tentatively, D is TRBD1 (5 bases). V was cut by 2 bases and J by 1 base, with 14 bases left in between. CDR3 length equals 16 residues. The germline CDR1 and CDR2 sequences are KGHSH and LQKENI. The CDR3 sequence is CASSPTSIQGNTEAFF. CDR3 coding DNA: TGTGCCAGCTCACCAACCAGTATCCAGGGGAACACTGAAGCTTTCTTT.

The chain has TRBV7-9 and TRBJ2-6; TRBD1 aligns across 9 bases. The CDR3 has 17 amino acids. Germline V gives CDR1 SEHNR, CDR2 FQNEAQ (reference sequence). V lost 3 bases, J lost 0 bases, and 3 bases stayed unmatched. The CDR3 is CASSFSGQGSGANVLTF. DNA for the CDR3: TGTGCCAGCAGCTTTTCGGGACAGGGCTCTGGGGCCAACGTCCTGACTTTC.

The gene calls are TRBV4-2 and TRBJ1-4; TRBD1 matches at 8 bases. The CDR3 contains 16 residues. Germline CDR1 and CDR2: LGHNA and YNFKEQ. The V gene end was trimmed by 0 bases and the J gene end by 4 bases; junction bases not matched to a gene: 4. This CDR3 is CASSQDYRGNNEKLFF. The CDR3 coding sequence is TGTGCCAGCAGCCAAGATTACAGGGGGAATAATGAAAAACTGTTTTTT.

This chain links TRBV5-1 with TRBJ2-3; possible D gene TRBD2, 6 bases. The CDR3 extends over 16 amino acids. CDR1 and CDR2 (germline): SGHRS, YFSETQ. Trimming stripped 0 bases from V and 0 bases from J, with 11 bases between. The CDR3 DNA follows: TGCGCCAGCAGCTTGGCCTATAGCGGTAGCACAGATACGCAGTATTTT. Encoded protein: CASSLAYSGSTDTQYF.

This chain connects TRBV7-2 to TRBJ2-5; D gene uncertain. The CDR3 contains 13 residues. The germline V gene encodes CDR1 SGHTA and CDR2 FQGNSA. V gave up 0 bases and J gave up 6 bases, with 8 bases separating them. The CDR3 sequence: CASSLADIQTQYF. CDR3 bases: TGTGCCAGCAGCTTAGCAGACATACAGACCCAGTACTTC.

The gene calls are TRBV2 and TRBJ1-6; tentatively, D is TRBD1 (6 bases). The CDR3 consists of 14 residues. Germline CDR1 and CDR2: SNHLY and FYNNEI. V lost 1 base, J lost 7 bases, and 8 bases lay in between. In DNA form, the CDR3 reads TGTGCCAGCAGTGAAGACAGGGTCAATTCACCCCTCCACTTT. The encoded protein is CASSEDRVNSPLHF.

This clone was counted a single time. V is TRBV9 and J is TRBJ2-5; 8 bases fit TRBD1. V shed 3 bases and J 7 bases; nucleotides not matched to a gene: 11. Germline V CDR1 and CDR2: SGDLS, YYNGEE. The CDR3 runs 15 residues. CDR3 nucleotide sequence: TGTGCCAGCAGCGATCTGCAGGGGGCGGTCGGGACCCAGTACTTC. This gives the protein CASSDLQGAVGTQYF.

The genes are TRBV15 and TRBJ2-7, with a tentative D call TRBD1 (6 bases). Per germline, CDR1 LNHNV and CDR2 YYDKDF (reference sequence). The CDR3 runs 16 residues. V was shortened by 1 base and J by 3 bases, with 16 bases between the two germline ends. The CDR3 spells CATSRGDTSRYYEQYF. CDR3 sequence (DNA): TGTGCCACCAGCAGAGGGGACACGTCTCGCTACTACGAGCAGTACTTC. Combining the CDR3 with reference TRBV15 and TRBJ2-7 gives the whole variable domain DAMVIQNPRYQVTQFGKPVTLSCSQTLNHNVMYWYQQKSSQAPKLLFHYYDKDFNNEADTPDNFQSRRPNTSFCFLDIRSPGLGDTAMYLCATSRGDTSRYYEQYFGPGTRLTVT.

The V and J genes are TRBV4-2 and TRBJ1-1, with 7 bases matching TRBD1. Germline V gene lookup returns CDR1 LGHNA and CDR2 YNFKEQ. The CDR3 has 15 amino acids. Trimming removed 3 bases from V and 1 base from J; junction bases left unmatched: 5. CDR3 sequence (DNA): TGTGCCAGCAGCCACACAGGGGCCCCGAACACTGAAGCTTTCTTT. The encoded protein is CASSHTGAPNTEAFF.

A few counts support this clone. The V gene is TRBV6-2 or TRBV6-3, the J gene TRBJ1-5; 7 bases match TRBD1. The CDR3 loop spans 16 amino acids. CDR1 is MNHEY and CDR2 is SVGEGT in the germline V gene. With 2 bases clipped from V and 3 bases from J, the junction kept 7 bases outside the gene matches. CDR3 loop: CASSYPPGGINQPQHF. CDR3 coding DNA: TGTGCCAGCAGTTACCCCCCAGGGGGGATCAATCAGCCCCAGCATTTT.

This rearrangement joins TRBV2 to TRBJ2-5; the match to TRBD1 covers 12 bases. The junction had 9 bases not matched to a gene; V was cut back by 7 bases and J by 6 bases. The germline CDR1 and CDR2 sequences are SNHLY and FYNNEI. This CDR3 is 15 amino acids long. The CDR3 sequence is CASTEGDRGQKTQYF. In nucleotides, the CDR3 is TGTGCCAGCACCGAAGGGGACAGGGGGCAGAAGACCCAGTACTTC. The full variable domain, in which reference TRBV2 and TRBJ2-5 provide the parts outside the CDR3, is EPEVTQTPSHQVTQMGQEVILRCVPISNHLYFYWYRQILGQKVEFLVSFYNNEISEKSEIFDDQFSVERPDGSNFTLKIRSTKLEDSAMYFCASTEGDRGQKTQYFGPGTRLLVL.

The chain has TRBV7-9 and TRBJ1-5, with no clear D. CDR3 length: 12 residues. Trimming pared 5 bases from V and 8 bases from J, leaving 10 bases between. Germline CDR1 is SEHNR and CDR2 is FQNEAQ (reference sequence). CDR3 in amino acids: CASSGWEEPQHF. CDR3 nucleotide sequence: TGTGCCAGCAGCGGATGGGAGGAGCCCCAGCATTTT.

This clone was detected only once. The chain combines TRBV28 with TRBJ1-5; D gene unclear. The V and J ends lost 6 bases and 1 base respectively, with 4 bases between them. The CDR3 is made up of 12 amino acids. Germline-derived CDR1 and CDR2 are MDHEN and SYDVKM. CDR3 protein: CASRLSNQPQHF. DNA of the CDR3: TGTGCCAGCAGACTGAGCAATCAGCCCCAGCATTTT. Based on the CDR3 plus reference TRBV28 and TRBJ1-5, the full variable domain is DVKVTQSSRYLVKRTGEKVFLECVQDMDHENMFWYRQDPGLGLRLIYFSYDVKMKEKGDIPEGYSVSREKKERFSLILESASTNQTSMYLCASRLSNQPQHFGDGTRLSIL.

The chain links TRBV5-1 to TRBJ1-2; 9 nucleotides align to TRBD1. V shed 7 bases, J shed 5 bases, and the junction held 12 bases outside the gene matches. Germline V gene sequence: CDR1 SGHRS, CDR2 YFSETQ. The CDR3 consists of 15 residues. The CDR3 coding sequence is TGCGCCAGCCAGTCTATGGCGGACAGGGGATATGGCTACACCTTC. Translation gives CASQSMADRGYGYTF.

This clone was seen only a few times. The chain joins TRBV19 to TRBJ2-1, with 7 bases aligning to TRBD2. Per germline, CDR1 LNHDA and CDR2 SQIVND (reference sequence). The CDR3 spans 17 residues. With V trimmed by 5 bases and J by 8 bases, 18 bases remained unmatched. The CDR3 here is CASSPRRTSLRSDEQFF. For the CDR3, the DNA is TGTGCCAGTAGTCCGAGACGGACTAGTCTTCGAAGCGATGAGCAGTTCTTC.

The V gene is TRBV7-9, the J gene TRBJ2-1; 8 bases are a match to TRBD1. Per germline, CDR1 SEHNR and CDR2 FQNEAQ (reference sequence). This CDR3 region has 16 residues. V trimming: 2 bases; J trimming: 5 bases; junction bases outside the gene matches: 8. This CDR3 reads CASSLTDTGGNNEQFF. In DNA form, the CDR3 reads TGTGCCAGCAGCTTAACGGATACAGGGGGTAACAATGAGCAGTTCTTC.

The gene calls are TRBV18 and TRBJ1-2; D gene ambiguous. The CDR3 is 14 amino acids. V was clipped by 0 bases and J by 2 bases, with 7 bases between them. The germline gives CDR1 KGHSH, CDR2 LQKENI. CDR3 region: CASSPPSGNYGYTF. CDR3 DNA sequence: TGTGCCAGCTCACCACCGTCGGGGAACTATGGCTACACCTTC.

This chain joins TRBV7-9 and TRBJ2-2; weak D call: TRBD2 (7 bases). The length of the CDR3 is 15 residues. V was pared by 2 bases and J by 4 bases, with 11 bases between. Germline assignment: CDR1 SEHNR and CDR2 FQNEAQ (reference sequence). The CDR3 here is CASSLTAGATGELFF. CDR3 bases: TGTGCCAGCAGCTTAACTGCGGGGGCCACCGGGGAGCTGTTTTTT.

This clone was seen only once. The chain has TRBV19 and TRBJ1-5, with D possibly TRBD1 on 5 matching bases. Trimming shortened V by 3 bases and J by 7 bases, and 10 bases separated the two germline ends. Germline V lookup: CDR1 LNHDA, CDR2 SQIVND (reference sequence). The CDR3 runs 13 residues. CDR3 sequence reads: CASSIGASQPQHF. The CDR3, as DNA: TGTGCCAGTAGTATTGGGGCTTCCCAGCCCCAGCATTTT.

The chain recombines TRBV5-1 with TRBJ2-3, with no clear D. This CDR3 has 12 amino acids. Germline lookup yields CDR1 SGHRS and CDR2 YFSETQ. V shed 2 bases and J shed 6 bases, with 7 bases lying between them. In nucleotides, the CDR3 is TGCGCCAGCAGCTTCGTGGCCGATACGCAGTATTTT. It encodes CASSFVADTQYF.

The CDR3 sequence: CASRRLTGNSYEQYF. For the CDR3, the DNA is TGTGCCAGCAGGCGCCTCACAGGAAACTCCTACGAGCAGTACTTC. This chain connects TRBV6-5 to TRBJ2-7, with a tentative D call TRBD1 (5 bases). Germline V lookup: CDR1 MNHEY, CDR2 SVGAGI. Trimming removed 6 bases at V and 0 bases at J, with 15 bases between. The CDR3 is 15 residues long.

This rearrangement joins TRBV4-2 to TRBJ2-1; 11 bases agree with TRBD2. J lost 8 bases, V lost 0 bases, and 3 bases had no gene match. CDR1 and CDR2 (germline): LGHNA, YNFKEQ. CDR3 size: 15 residues. CDR3 protein: CASSQDLAGGYEQFF. The CDR3, as DNA: TGTGCCAGCAGCCAAGATCTAGCGGGGGGCTATGAGCAGTTCTTC.

V and J are TRBV7-2 and TRBJ2-1, with 10 bases that match TRBD1. The CDR3 totals 14 residues. V trimming: 5 bases; J trimming: 6 bases; junction bases outside the gene matches: 4. Looked up from germline, CDR1 is SGHTA and CDR2 is FQGNSA. The CDR3, as DNA: TGTGCCAGCAGCAAACGGACAGGGGGCAATGAGCAGTTCTTC. Translated, it gives CASSKRTGGNEQFF.